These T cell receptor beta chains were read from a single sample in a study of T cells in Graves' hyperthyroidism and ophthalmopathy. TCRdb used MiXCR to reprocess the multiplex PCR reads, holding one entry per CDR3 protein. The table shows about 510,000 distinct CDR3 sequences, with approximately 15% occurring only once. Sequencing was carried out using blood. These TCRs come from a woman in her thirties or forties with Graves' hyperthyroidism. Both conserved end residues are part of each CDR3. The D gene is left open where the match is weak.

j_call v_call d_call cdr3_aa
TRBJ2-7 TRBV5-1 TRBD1 CASSSGGRGIDEQYF
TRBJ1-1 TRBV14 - CASSLFRGGEAFF
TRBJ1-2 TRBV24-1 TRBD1 CATSEAGGADYGYTF
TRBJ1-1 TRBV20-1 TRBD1 CSARTGSLNTEAFF
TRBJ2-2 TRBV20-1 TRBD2 CSAIASGTTNTGELFF
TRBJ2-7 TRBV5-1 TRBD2 CASKVTSGAYEQYF
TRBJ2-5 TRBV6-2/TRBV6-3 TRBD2 CASSPKAGGYQETQYF
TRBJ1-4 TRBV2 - CASKDEKLFF
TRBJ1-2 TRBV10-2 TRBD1 CASSWDREHPGYTF
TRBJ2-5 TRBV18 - CASSPYQGRETQYF
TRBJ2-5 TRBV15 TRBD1 CATSRSGGQETQYF
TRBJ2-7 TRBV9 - CASSGHPDSGEQYF
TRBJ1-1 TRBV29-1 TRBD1 CSVIDRGTEAFF
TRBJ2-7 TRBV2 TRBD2 CASSPLAGAYEQYF
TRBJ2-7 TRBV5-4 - CASSPGQVAYEQYF
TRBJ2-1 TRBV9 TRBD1 CASSEGQGLYNEQFF
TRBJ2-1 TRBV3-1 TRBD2 CASSRRLAGTYNEQFF
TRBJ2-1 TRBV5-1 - CASSLWREVDEQFF
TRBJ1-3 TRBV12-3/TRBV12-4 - CASSSNTIYF
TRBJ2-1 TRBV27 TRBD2 CATGLGLAGYEQFF
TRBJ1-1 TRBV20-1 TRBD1 CSAGDRANTEAFF
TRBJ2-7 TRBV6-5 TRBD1 CASSYGDRATSYEQYF
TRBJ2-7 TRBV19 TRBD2 CASSTRGGSGYEQYF
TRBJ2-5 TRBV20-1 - CSARDIQNQETQYF
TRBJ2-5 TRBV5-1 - CASSLGQGRTQETQYF
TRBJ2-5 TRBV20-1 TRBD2 CSARVGLAGGPIRRETQYF
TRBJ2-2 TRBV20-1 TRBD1 CSARGGTGASGELFF